This TCR beta chain is drawn from a study of blood T cell repertoires in COVID-19. Study in general: The United States, Italy and Spain supplied acute and convalescent COVID-19 samples. T cells, B-cell-depleted T cells, or PBMCs provided the cDNA or gDNA that served as material.

The V gene's germline CDR1 is SQVTM and CDR2 ANQGSEA. Trimming shortened V by 6 bases and J by 1 base, and 12 bases separated the two germline ends. The CDR3 totals 13 residues. Under the authors' procedure: Amplification of reference gene primers provided the estimated nucleated cell counts. TCRdb's copy holds only in-frame clones and misses some; the assay was immunoSEQ multiplex PCR. That table gives V, J and clone size, and the DNA gave D and trimming. The sample contains around 310,000 clones, approximately 90% of which appear only once. The sequencing sample was made of peripheral blood. The TCR originated in a woman aged 55 to 70 with acute or convalescent COVID-19. The chain combines TRBV29-1 with TRBJ1-1; perhaps TRBD1 as D (6 bases). The chain's CDR3 is CSVTGHRNTEAFF. The DNA for the CDR3 is TGCAGCGTCACGGGACACCGGAACACTGAAGCTTTCTTT.